One T cell receptor beta chain is described in this entry. Its antigen is not known. From RNA transcripts, TCR beta CDR3 regions were amplified. Using the HTBI primer set, a first-round RT-PCR was run on the TCR CDR3. TCRdb analysed the multiplex PCR reads with MiXCR anew, one entry per CDR3 protein. The data show around 560,000 distinct CDR3 sequences, 15% to 20% seen once. Germline CDR1 and CDR2: SEHNR and FQNEAQ (reference sequence). V lost 5 bases and J 5 bases, leaving 18 bases between the germline ends. The CDR3 covers 15 residues. This record comes from a study of T cells in Graves' hyperthyroidism and ophthalmopathy. General study points: Blood also held most thyroid clonotypes expanded beyond 0.001. In simple terms, a model built on 13 V-J features told ophthalmopathy apart from stable hyperthyroidism.

Sequenced input: blood. The receptor's source is a woman between 18 and 30 years old with Graves' hyperthyroidism. This chain links TRBV7-9 with TRBJ1-2; D is unresolved. Here the CDR3 reads CASSERGEGPYGYTF. CDR3 sequence (DNA): TGTGCCAGCAGCGAACGCGGGGAAGGACCATATGGCTACACCTTC.